These 4 T cell receptor beta chains share one sample of origin, sequenced in a study of T cell clusters in autoimmune cytopenias. TRB rearrangements were amplified by touch-down multiplex PCR with mixed TRB-A/B primers. Reprocessing the multiplex PCR reads, TCRdb reports a single entry for every CDR3 protein and omits DNA. In total, the table holds about 5,000 distinct CDR3 sequences. TRB amplification used 250 ng of peripheral blood genomic DNA. Source material: peripheral blood. These receptors were taken from a human donor with an autoimmune cytopenia or autoimmune hepatitis (not recorded which).

CDR3 region: CASSLGGAGYNSPLHF. This chain joins TRBV27 and TRBJ1-6; TCRdb lists TRBD1, though no DNA is available to test this call. Germline assignment: CDR1 MNHEY and CDR2 SMNVEV (reference sequence). This CDR3 contains 16 residues.

The chain carries TRBV10-2 and TRBJ1-6. In germline, CDR1 is WSHSY, CDR2 SAAADI. The CDR3 consists of 12 residues. The chain's CDR3 is CASHFRNSPLHF.

According to its frequency, this clonotype is medium-sized (0.01 to 0.1%). This rearrangement joins TRBV6-5 to TRBJ2-2; TCRdb returns TRBD1, unconfirmable since there is no DNA. Germline CDR1 is MNHEY and CDR2 is SVGAGI. The length of the CDR3 is 14 residues. The CDR3 spells CATNRGGRAGELFF.

The chain couples TRBV14 to TRBJ2-1. Germline V gene data show CDR1 as SGHDN and CDR2 as FVKESK. This CDR3 is 17 amino acids long. CDR3: CASSQEGNGLLYNEQFF.